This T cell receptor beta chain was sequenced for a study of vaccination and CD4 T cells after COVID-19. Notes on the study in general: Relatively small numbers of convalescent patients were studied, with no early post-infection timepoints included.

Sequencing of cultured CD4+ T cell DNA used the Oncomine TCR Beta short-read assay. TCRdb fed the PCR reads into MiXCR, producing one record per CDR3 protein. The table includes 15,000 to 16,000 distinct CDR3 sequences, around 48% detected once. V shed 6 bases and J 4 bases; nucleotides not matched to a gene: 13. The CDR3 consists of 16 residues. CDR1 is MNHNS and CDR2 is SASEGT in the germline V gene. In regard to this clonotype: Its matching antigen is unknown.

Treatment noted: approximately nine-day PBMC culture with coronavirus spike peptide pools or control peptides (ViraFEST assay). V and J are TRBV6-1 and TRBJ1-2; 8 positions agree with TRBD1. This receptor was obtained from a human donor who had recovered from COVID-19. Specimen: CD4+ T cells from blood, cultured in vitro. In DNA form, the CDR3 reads TGTGCCAGCAGGGCGACAGGGGTCCCATCCCGCTATGGCTACACCTTC. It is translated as CASRATGVPSRYGYTF.